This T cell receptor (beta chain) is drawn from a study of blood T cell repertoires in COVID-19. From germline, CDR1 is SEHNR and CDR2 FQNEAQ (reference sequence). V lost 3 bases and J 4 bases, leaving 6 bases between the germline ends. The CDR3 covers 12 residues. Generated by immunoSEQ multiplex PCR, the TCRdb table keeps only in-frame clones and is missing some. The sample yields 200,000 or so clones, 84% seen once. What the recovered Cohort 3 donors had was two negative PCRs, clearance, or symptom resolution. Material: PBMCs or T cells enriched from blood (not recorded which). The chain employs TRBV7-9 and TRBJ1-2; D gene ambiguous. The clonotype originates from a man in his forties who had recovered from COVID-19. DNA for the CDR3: TGTGCCAGCAGCTTGGGAGGCTATGGCTACACCTTC. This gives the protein CASSLGGYGYTF.